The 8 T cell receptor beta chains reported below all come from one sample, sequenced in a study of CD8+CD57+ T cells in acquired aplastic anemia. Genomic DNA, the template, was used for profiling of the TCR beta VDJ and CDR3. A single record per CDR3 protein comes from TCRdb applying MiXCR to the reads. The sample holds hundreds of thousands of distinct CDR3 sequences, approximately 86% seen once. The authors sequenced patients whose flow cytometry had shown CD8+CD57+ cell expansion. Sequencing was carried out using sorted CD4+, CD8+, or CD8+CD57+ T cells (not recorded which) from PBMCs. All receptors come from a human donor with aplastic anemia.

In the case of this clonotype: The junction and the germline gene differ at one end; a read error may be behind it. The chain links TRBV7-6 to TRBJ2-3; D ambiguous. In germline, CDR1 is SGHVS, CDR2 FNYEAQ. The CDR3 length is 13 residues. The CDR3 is CASSLGSYNSPHF. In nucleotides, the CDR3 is TGTGCCAGCAGCTTGGGTTCCTATAATTCACCCCACTTT.

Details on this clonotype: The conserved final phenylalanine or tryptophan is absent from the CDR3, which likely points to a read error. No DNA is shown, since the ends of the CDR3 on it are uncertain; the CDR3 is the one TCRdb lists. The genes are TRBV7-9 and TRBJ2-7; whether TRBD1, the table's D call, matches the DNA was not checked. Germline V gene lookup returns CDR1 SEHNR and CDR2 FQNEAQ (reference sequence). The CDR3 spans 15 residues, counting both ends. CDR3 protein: CASSLQGGARYEHYL.

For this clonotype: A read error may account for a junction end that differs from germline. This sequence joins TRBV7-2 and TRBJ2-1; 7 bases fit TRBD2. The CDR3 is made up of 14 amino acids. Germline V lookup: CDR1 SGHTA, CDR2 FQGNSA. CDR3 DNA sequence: TGTGCCAGCAGCTTAACGGGGGGTCTCGATACGCAGTATTTC. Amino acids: CASSLTGGLDTQYF.

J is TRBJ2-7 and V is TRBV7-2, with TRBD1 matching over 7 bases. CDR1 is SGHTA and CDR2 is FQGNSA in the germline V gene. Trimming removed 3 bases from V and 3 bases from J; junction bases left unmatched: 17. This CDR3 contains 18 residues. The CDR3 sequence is CASSLQGGADDGYYEQYV. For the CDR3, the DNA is TGTGCCAGCAGCTTGCAAGGGGGCGCCGACGATGGCTACTACGAGCAGTACGTC.

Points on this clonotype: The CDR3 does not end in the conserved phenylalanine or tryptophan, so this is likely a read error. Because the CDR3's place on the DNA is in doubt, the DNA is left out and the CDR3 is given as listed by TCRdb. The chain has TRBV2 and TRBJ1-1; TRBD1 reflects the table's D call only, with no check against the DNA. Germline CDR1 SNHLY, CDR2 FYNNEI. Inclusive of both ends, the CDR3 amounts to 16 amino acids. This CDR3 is CASGDGAADTQYYAPV.

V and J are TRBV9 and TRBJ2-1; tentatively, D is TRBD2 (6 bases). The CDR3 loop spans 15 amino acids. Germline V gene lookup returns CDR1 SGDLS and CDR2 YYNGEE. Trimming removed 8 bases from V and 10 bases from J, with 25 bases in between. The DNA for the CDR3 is TGTGCCAGTAGTATAGCTAGGGGAGGTTGCTACGAGCAGTTCTTC. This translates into CASSIARGGCYEQFF.

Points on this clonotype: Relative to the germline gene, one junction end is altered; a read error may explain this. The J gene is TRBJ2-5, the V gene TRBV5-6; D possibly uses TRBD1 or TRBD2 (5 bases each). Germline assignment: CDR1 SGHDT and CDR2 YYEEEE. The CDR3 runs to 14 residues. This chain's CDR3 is CATSLGDEQETQYF. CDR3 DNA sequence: TGTGCCACCAGCTTAGGGGACGAGCAAGAGACCCAGTACTTC.

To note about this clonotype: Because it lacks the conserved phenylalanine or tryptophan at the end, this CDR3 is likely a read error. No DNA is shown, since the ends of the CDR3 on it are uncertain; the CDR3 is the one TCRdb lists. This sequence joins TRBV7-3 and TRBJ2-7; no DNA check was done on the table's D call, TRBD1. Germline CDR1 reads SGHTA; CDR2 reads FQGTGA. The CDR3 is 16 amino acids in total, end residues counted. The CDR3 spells CASSPTGREQYFGQYA.